This TCR beta chain was sequenced in a study of cytomegalovirus exposure and HLA in healthy donors. Turning to the study itself: A later analysis reported the 95 to 150 validation repertoires used the same platform as the approximately 670 first-cohort repertoires.

General study points: The CMV antigen specificity of a few CMV-associated chains was confirmed through in vitro analysis. Most TCR sequences were uncommon, yet certain public TCRs appeared in many donors. 150 or so TCR beta chains were listed as cytomegalovirus-associated.

The CDR3 is made up of 15 amino acids. Germline V gene lookup returns CDR1 MNHNS and CDR2 SASEGT. Trimming took 0 bases from V and 5 from J, leaving 11 bases between them. Libraries were prepared by immunoSEQ multiplex PCR; TCRdb keeps only in-frame clonotypes and omits some of them. The sample consists of around 300,000 clones, more than 75% of them appearing once. Only one count was recorded for this clone. What it binds is not known. This receptor was taken from a woman younger than 30 in good health and CMV-seronegative. This rearrangement joins TRBV6-1 to TRBJ1-5; maybe TRBD1 (5 bases). Source material: PBMCs. CDR3: CASSEAPGWHQPQHF. Here the CDR3 DNA reads TGTGCCAGCAGTGAAGCGCCAGGGTGGCATCAGCCCCAGCATTTT.